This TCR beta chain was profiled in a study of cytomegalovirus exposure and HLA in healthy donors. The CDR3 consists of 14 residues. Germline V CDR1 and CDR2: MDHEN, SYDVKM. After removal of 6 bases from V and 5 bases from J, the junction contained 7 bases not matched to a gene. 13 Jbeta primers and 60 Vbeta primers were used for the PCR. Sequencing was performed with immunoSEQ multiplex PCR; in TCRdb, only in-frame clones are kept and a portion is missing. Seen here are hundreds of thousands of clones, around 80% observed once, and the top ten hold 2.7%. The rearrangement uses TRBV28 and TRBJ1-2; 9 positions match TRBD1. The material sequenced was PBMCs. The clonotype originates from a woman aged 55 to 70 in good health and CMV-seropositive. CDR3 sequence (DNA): TGTGCCAGCAGCCGAGGGACAGGGCTTTATGGCTACACCTTC. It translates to CASSRGTGLYGYTF.